These T cell receptor beta chains were read from a single sample in a study of T cell repertoires in cytomegalovirus infection. Each CDR3 protein gets one entry after TCRdb re-called the reads with MiXCR. The table lists around 450,000 distinct CDR3 sequences, around 11% of them singletons. Specimen: PBMCs. These receptors all come from a human donor in good health (CMV status not recorded). Some clones in this sample may be carry-over from other donors' samples. CDR3s leave out the opening cysteine and the closing phenylalanine or tryptophan.

j_gene,v_gene,CDR3aa
TRBJ1-5,TRBV3-1,ASSPYRDGQPQH
TRBJ2-2,TRBV20-1,SAGQGTGELF
TRBJ2-7,TRBV6-5,ASSYSSGSSYEQY
TRBJ2-3,TRBV6-8,ASSSSGRGKSTDTQY
TRBJ1-3,TRBV18,ASSPLTGGRVGNTIY
TRBJ2-2,TRBV4-2,ASSQDLAGGPTNTGELF
TRBJ2-3,TRBV24-1,ATSDVRGEAY
TRBJ2-7,TRBV25-1,ASSEDTSYEQY
TRBJ1-3,TRBV9,ASSVDNGNTIY
TRBJ1-5,TRBV6-6,ASSTGGNNQPQH
TRBJ2-7,TRBV7-7,ASSFSGSDEQY
TRBJ2-3,TRBV20-1,SATTSGGSLSTDTQY
TRBJ1-3,TRBV2,ATGSGNTIY
TRBJ2-6,TRBV19,ASSRSGLLSGANVLT
TRBJ2-4,TRBV5-5,ASSRGGGENIQY
TRBJ1-1,TRBV11-2,ASSLSGGLRTEAF
TRBJ2-7,TRBV5-1,ASSLARWGQGNEQY
TRBJ1-2,TRBV6-6,ASSYSKGASGYT
TRBJ2-7,TRBV24-1,ATSDPGQGSYEQY
TRBJ2-7,TRBV7-9,ASSLVGQSYEQY
TRBJ1-2,TRBV7-3,ASRDGGYGYT
TRBJ2-5,TRBV19,ASSPSVREETQY
TRBJ2-6,TRBV9,ASSAGTSGQSSGANVLT
TRBJ2-1,TRBV28,ASRPGGLRNEQF
TRBJ1-5,TRBV30,AWSSGPHQPQH
TRBJ2-5,TRBV18,ASSPGTSGITTLAQY
TRBJ1-1,TRBV18,ASSPDRKEAF
TRBJ2-2,TRBV2,ASRGDRAGTGELF
TRBJ2-1,TRBV7-2,ASSLVGGATGTEQF